The 10 T cell receptor beta chains below were found in one sample sequenced in a study of spatial heterogeneity in lung cancer. Time point specified: sample taken at primary tumor resection. Frozen PBMC, nontumor lung or tumor provided whole RNA, which was sequenced unsorted. Via MiXCR, TCRdb re-called the 5' RACE reads, giving one row per CDR3 protein. The sample shows 4,000 to 5,000 distinct CDR3 sequences, roughly a sixth of them seen only once. The input for sequencing was PBMCs, taken at surgery. The receptors shown here come from a male donor with early-stage non-small cell lung cancer.

This clonotype was seen a few times. This rearrangement joins TRBV12-3 or TRBV12-4 to TRBJ1-1; no firm D call. This CDR3 spans 13 amino acids. Trimming pared 3 bases from V and 1 base from J, leaving 6 bases between. The CDR3 DNA reads TGTGCCAGCAGTTTCTCCCGGAACACTGAAGCTTTCTTT. As protein: CASSFSRNTEAFF.

This clonotype was seen more than once but under ten times. This rearrangement joins TRBV7-2 to TRBJ2-4, with 11 bases identical to TRBD1. The germline V gene has CDR1 SGHTA and CDR2 FQGNSA. The CDR3 contains 14 residues. V lost 5 bases to trimming and J lost 7 bases; unmatched junction nucleotides: 4. The CDR3 nucleotides read TGTGCCAGCAGCCCCGGGACAGGGGGGAACATTCAGTACTTC. It translates to CASSPGTGGNIQYF.

Within the sample, this clonotype is large (0.1 to 1%). V usage is TRBV18 and J usage is TRBJ1-5; possible D gene TRBD1, 5 bases. Germline assignment: CDR1 KGHSH and CDR2 LQKENI. The V end lost 3 bases, the J end lost 1 base, and 10 bases lay between the germline ends. The length of the CDR3 is 15 residues. The CDR3 sequence is CASSPQGGSNQPQHF. The CDR3 bases are TGTGCCAGCTCACCCCAGGGAGGAAGCAATCAGCCCCAGCATTTT.

This clonotype is medium-sized (0.01 to 0.1%). V and J are TRBV7-2 and TRBJ1-6; D perhaps matches TRBD1 (5 bases). The length of the CDR3 is 13 residues. Germline V gene lookup returns CDR1 SGHTA and CDR2 FQGNSA. The V end was cut by 4 bases, the J end by 7 bases, with 8 bases between. For the CDR3, the DNA is TGTGCCAGCAGCTCGAACAGGAATTCACCCCTCCACTTT. Translating gives CASSSNRNSPLHF.

DNA of the CDR3: TGTGTCAGAAGTTTAGTGGCGGAGCCCTACAATGAGCAGTTCTTC. Translated, it gives CVRSLVAEPYNEQFF. The genes are TRBV12-3 or TRBV12-4 and TRBJ2-1, with D hard to call. The CDR3 is made up of 15 amino acids.

This clonotype is labeled as medium-sized (0.01 to 0.1%). Here the CDR3 reads CASSSRGVSNQPQHF. CDR3 nucleotides: TGTGCCAGCAGTTCCAGAGGGGTTAGCAATCAGCCCCAGCATTTT. V and J are TRBV6-6 and TRBJ1-5; D might be TRBD1 (5 bases). The CDR3 covers 15 residues. V was pared by 4 bases and J by 0 bases, with 10 bases between. Per the germline V gene, CDR1 is MNHNY and CDR2 is SVGAGI (reference sequence).

By frequency in the sample, this clonotype is medium-sized. The V gene is TRBV11-3, the J gene TRBJ2-1; D not resolved. Between the trimmed V and J ends, which lost 2 bases and 8 bases, there was a span of 13 bases. The CDR3 runs 14 residues. CDR1 and CDR2 (germline): SGHNT, YENEEA. As DNA, the CDR3 is TGTGCCAGCAGCTTACTCAGGCCTCCGGATGAGCAGTTCTTC. Amino acid sequence: CASSLLRPPDEQFF.

In its sample, this clonotype ranks as medium-sized (0.01 to 0.1%). The J gene is TRBJ1-4, the V gene TRBV7-6; 7 nucleotides line up with TRBD1. The V segment lost 4 bases and the J segment 5 bases; nucleotides outside the gene matches: 7. This CDR3 spans 15 amino acids. Germline loops: CDR1 SGHVS, CDR2 FNYEAQ. CDR3 amino acids: CASSSRQGPNEKLFF. The CDR3 DNA sequence: TGTGCCAGCAGCTCAAGACAGGGTCCGAATGAAAAACTGTTTTTT.

By its share, this clonotype is medium-sized (0.01 to 0.1%). The chain couples TRBV13 to TRBJ1-3; no clear D. CDR1 is PRHDT, CDR2 FYEKMQ, per germline (reference sequence). V dropped 5 bases and J dropped 0 bases, with 11 bases sitting between them. This CDR3 contains 15 residues. CDR3 sequence (DNA): TGTGCCAGCAGCGCGCGACTGGACTCTGGAAACACCATATATTTT. As protein: CASSARLDSGNTIYF.

This clonotype was detected a few times. The V call is TRBV3-1, the J call TRBJ2-3; D ambiguous. From germline, CDR1 is LGHDT and CDR2 YNNKEL (reference sequence). The CDR3 is 11 residues long. Trimming cost V 3 bases and J 2 bases, with 0 bases left between them. DNA for the CDR3: TGTGCCAGCAGCCACACAGATACGCAGTATTTT. Amino acid sequence: CASSHTDTQYF.